The T cell receptor (beta chain) under discussion was sequenced for a study of glioma-infiltrating T cells. This clonotype was recorded a few times. Antigen: not known. The iRepertoire nested amplicon-rescue multiplex PCR amplified TCR alpha and beta CDR3s from RNA. For one-step reverse transcription and amplification, about 90-450 ng of tissue mRNA or PBMC total RNA was used. TCRdb re-called the multiplex PCR reads with MiXCR, one entry per CDR3 protein. The sample records about 140,000 distinct CDR3 sequences, approximately 39% being singletons. Findings and limits, study-wide: Very few CDR3 sequences were shared between tissue and blood. Tissue-blood divergence was below expectation in non-neoplastic patients, above in gliomas.

The TCR comes from a human donor with low-grade glioma or glioblastoma, undergoing nonglioma brain surgery, or in good health (not recorded which). Specimen: glioma tissue, nonneoplastic brain tissue, or PBMCs (not recorded which).

CDR3 loop: CASSVAWSYEQYF. The CDR3 region has the DNA TGTGCCAGCAGTGTCGCGTGGTCCTACGAGCAGTACTTC. The chain uses TRBV2 and TRBJ2-7; no clear D gene. The CDR3 sequence is 13 residues long. The germline V and J ends were trimmed by 4 bases and 1 base, with 8 bases remaining between them. Germline CDR1 is SNHLY and CDR2 is FYNNEI.